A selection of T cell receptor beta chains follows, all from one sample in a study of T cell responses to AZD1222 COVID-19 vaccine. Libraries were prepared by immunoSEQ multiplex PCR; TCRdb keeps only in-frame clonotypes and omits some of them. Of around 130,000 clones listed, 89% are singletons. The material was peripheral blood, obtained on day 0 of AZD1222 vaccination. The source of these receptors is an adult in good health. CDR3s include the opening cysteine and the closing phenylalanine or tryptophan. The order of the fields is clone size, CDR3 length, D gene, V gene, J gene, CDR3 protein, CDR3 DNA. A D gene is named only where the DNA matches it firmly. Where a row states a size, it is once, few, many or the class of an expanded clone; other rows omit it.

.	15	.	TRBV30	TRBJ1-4	CAWSFGAGFNEKLFF	TGTGCCTGGAGTTTTGGTGCAGGGTTTAATGAAAAACTGTTTTTT
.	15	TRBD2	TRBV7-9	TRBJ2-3	CASSYGGGGPDTQYF	TGTGCCAGCAGCTACGGTGGCGGGGGGCCAGATACGCAGTATTTT
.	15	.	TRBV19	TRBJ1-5	CASRSTGTINQPQHF	TGTGCCAGTAGATCAACCGGGACAATAAATCAGCCCCAGCATTTT
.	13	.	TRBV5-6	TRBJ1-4	CASSFLDQEKLFF	TGTGCCAGCAGCTTTTTGGACCAAGAAAAACTGTTTTTT
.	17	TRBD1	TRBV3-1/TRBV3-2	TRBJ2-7	CASSQDEATGISYEQYF	TGTGCCAGCAGCCAAGATGAGGCGACAGGGATCTCCTACGAGCAGTACTTC
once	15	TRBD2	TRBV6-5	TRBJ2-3	CASTPGGSETDTQYF	TGTGCCAGCACCCCGGGAGGCAGTGAGACAGATACGCAGTATTTT
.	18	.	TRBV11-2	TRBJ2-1	CASSFWKTGGQRNNEQFF	TGTGCCAGCAGCTTTTGGAAAACTGGGGGACAACGAAACAATGAGCAGTTCTTC
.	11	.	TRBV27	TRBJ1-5	CASGPLQPQHF	TGTGCCAGCGGCCCCTTACAGCCCCAGCATTTT
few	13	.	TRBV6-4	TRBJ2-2	CASSDSSPGELFF	TGTGCCAGCAGTGACTCGAGCCCCGGGGAGCTGTTTTTT
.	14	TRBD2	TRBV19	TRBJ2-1	CASKEREGYNEQFF	TGTGCCAGTAAGGAGCGGGAGGGATACAATGAGCAGTTCTTC
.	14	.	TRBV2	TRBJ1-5	CASSEDRSNQPQHF	TGTGCCAGCAGTGAAGATCGGAGCAATCAGCCCCAGCATTTT
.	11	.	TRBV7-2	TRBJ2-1	CASSAYNEQFF	TGTGCCAGCAGCGCCTACAATGAGCAGTTCTTC
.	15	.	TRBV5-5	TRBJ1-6	CASSLRSSYNSPLHF	TGTGCCAGCAGCTTGCGGAGCTCCTATAATTCACCCCTCCACTTT
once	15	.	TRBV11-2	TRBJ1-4	CASSSPGRGGEKLFF	TGTGCCAGCAGCTCCCCGGGGAGGGGGGGTGAAAAACTGTTTTTT
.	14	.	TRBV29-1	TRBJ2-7	CSVNIGREPYEQYF	TGCAGCGTTAATATAGGGCGGGAACCCTACGAGCAGTACTTC
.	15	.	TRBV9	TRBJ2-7	CASSVDGLLPYEQYF	TGTGCCAGCAGCGTAGACGGACTTCTACCCTACGAGCAGTACTTC
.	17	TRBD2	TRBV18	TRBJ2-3	CASSPRTSGSGSDTQYF	TGTGCCAGCTCACCAAGGACTAGCGGGAGTGGGTCAGATACGCAGTATTTT
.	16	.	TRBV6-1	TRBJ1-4	CASSERQGATNEKLFF	TGTGCCAGCAGTGAGAGGCAGGGAGCAACTAATGAAAAACTGTTTTTT
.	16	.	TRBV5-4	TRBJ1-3	CASSFEGRTSGNTIYF	TGTGCCAGCAGCTTTGAGGGAAGAACCTCTGGAAACACCATATATTTT
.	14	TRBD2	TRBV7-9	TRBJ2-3	CASSLLAGTDTQYF	TGTGCCAGCAGCTTACTAGCGGGAACAGATACGCAGTATTTT
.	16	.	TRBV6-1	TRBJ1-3	CASSAPAVTSGNTIYF	TGTGCCAGCAGTGCCCCAGCGGTAACCTCTGGAAACACCATATATTTT
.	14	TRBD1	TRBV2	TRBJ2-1	CASRDTTGDNEQFF	TGTGCCAGCAGAGATACTACAGGGGACAATGAGCAGTTCTTC
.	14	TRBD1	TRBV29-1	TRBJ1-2	CSVEEGTGVYGYTF	TGCAGCGTTGAAGAAGGGACAGGGGTCTATGGCTACACCTTC
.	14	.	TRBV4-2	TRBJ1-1	CASSQRQLNTEAFF	TGTGCCAGCAGCCAACGACAGCTGAACACTGAAGCTTTCTTT
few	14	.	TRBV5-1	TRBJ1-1	CASSLGWENTEAFF	TGCGCCAGCAGCTTGGGTTGGGAGAACACTGAAGCTTTCTTT
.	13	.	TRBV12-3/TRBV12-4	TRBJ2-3	CATGGSPADTQYF	TGTGCCACCGGAGGGAGCCCCGCAGATACGCAGTATTTT
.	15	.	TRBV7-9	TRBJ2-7	CASSWPAVGSYEQYF	TGTGCCAGCAGCTGGCCGGCCGTGGGCTCCTACGAGCAGTACTTC
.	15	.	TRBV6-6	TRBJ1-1	CASSDLAVSNTEAFF	TGTGCCAGCAGTGATCTGGCAGTCTCGAACACTGAAGCTTTCTTT
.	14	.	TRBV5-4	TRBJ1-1	CASSPKRQLTEAFF	TGTGCCAGCAGCCCGAAACGACAGCTCACTGAAGCTTTCTTT
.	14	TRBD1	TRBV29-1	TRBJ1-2	CSVEPGTGGYGYTF	TGCAGCGTTGAACCCGGGACAGGGGGTTATGGCTACACCTTC
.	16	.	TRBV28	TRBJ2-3	CASSDWGRGGTDTQYF	TGTGCCAGCTCCGACTGGGGACGTGGGGGAACAGATACGCAGTATTTT
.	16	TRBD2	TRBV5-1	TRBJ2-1	CASSTTTSGRGDEQFF	TGCGCCAGCAGCACAACGACTAGCGGGAGAGGCGATGAGCAGTTCTTC
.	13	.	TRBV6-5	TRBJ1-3	CASSLTLGNTIYF	TGTGCCAGCAGTTTGACATTGGGAAACACCATATATTTT
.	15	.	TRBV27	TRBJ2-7	CASSFTTGVGYEQYF	TGTGCCAGCAGTTTTACTACGGGAGTTGGGTACGAGCAGTACTTC
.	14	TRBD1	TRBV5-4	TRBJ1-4	CASSPGQEDEKLFF	TGTGCCAGCAGCCCGGGACAGGAGGATGAAAAACTGTTTTTT
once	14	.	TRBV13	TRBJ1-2	CASSLDEEGYGYTF	TGTGCCAGCAGCTTAGACGAAGAGGGCTATGGCTACACCTTC
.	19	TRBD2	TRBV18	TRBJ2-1	CASSGTSGGGSSSYNEQFF	TGTGCCAGCTCAGGGACTAGCGGGGGGGGATCGAGCTCCTACAATGAGCAGTTCTTC
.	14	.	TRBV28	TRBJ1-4	CASSHGDGYEKLFF	TGTGCCAGCAGTCACGGGGACGGTTATGAAAAACTGTTTTTT
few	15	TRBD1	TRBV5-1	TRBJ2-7	CASSLTTGSYYEQYF	TGCGCCAGCAGCTTGACGACAGGGAGTTATTACGAGCAGTACTTC
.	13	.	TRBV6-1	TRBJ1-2	CASSEGGFYGYTF	TGTGCCAGCAGTGAAGGAGGGTTTTATGGCTACACCTTC
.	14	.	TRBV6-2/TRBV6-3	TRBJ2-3	CASSYSFASDTQYF	TGTGCCAGCAGTTACTCCTTTGCATCAGATACGCAGTATTTT
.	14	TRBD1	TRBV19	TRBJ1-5	CASRGGAGGQPQHF	TGTGCCAGCCGAGGGGGCGCCGGGGGTCAGCCCCAGCATTTT
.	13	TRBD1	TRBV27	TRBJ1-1	CASSIDRDTEAFF	TGTGCCAGCAGTATTGACAGGGACACTGAAGCTTTCTTT
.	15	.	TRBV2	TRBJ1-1	CASRGQDLSNTEAFF	TGTGCCAGTCGCGGCCAGGACTTATCCAACACTGAAGCTTTCTTT
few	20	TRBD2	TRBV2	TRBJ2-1	CASSKPGTSGGQSSYNEQFF	TGTGCCAGCAGTAAGCCCGGGACTAGCGGGGGTCAGAGCTCCTACAATGAGCAGTTCTTC
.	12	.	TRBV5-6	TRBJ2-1	CASQDRYNEQFF	TGTGCCAGCCAGGACAGATACAATGAGCAGTTCTTC
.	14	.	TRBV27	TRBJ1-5	CASSLSRENQPQHF	TGTGCCAGCAGTTTAAGCAGGGAGAATCAGCCCCAGCATTTT
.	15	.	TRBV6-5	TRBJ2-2	CASRRDSMNTGELFF	TGTGCCAGCAGAAGGGACTCCATGAACACCGGGGAGCTGTTTTTT
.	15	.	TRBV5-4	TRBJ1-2	CASSGVGGYDYGYTF	TGTGCCAGCAGCGGGGTGGGGGGCTATGACTATGGCTACACCTTC
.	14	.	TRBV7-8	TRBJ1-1	CASSLSGWNTEAFF	TGTGCCAGCAGCTTAAGTGGGTGGAACACTGAAGCTTTCTTT
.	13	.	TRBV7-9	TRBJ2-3	CASSADSVGTQYF	TGTGCCAGCAGCGCGGATAGCGTTGGTACGCAGTATTTT
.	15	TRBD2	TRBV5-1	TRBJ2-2	CASRLAGGPTGELFF	TGCGCCAGCAGATTAGCGGGGGGCCCCACCGGGGAGCTGTTTTTT
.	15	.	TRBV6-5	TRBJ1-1	CASSYTGGPNTEAFF	TGTGCCAGCAGTTATACTGGGGGACCGAACACTGAAGCTTTCTTT
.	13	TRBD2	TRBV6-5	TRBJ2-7	CASRTSGIYEQYF	TGTGCCAGCCGGACTAGCGGGATCTACGAGCAGTACTTC
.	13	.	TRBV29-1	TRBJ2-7	CSVEVSESYEQYF	TGCAGCGTTGAAGTTTCGGAGTCCTACGAGCAGTACTTC